The 27 T cell receptor beta chains in this list originate from one sample, sequenced in a study of blood T cells in healthy people across ages. Then a second PCR, running roughly 7 to 11 cycles, was carried out with a sample-barcoded 5' primer and a J-beta primer mix. TCRdb itself ran the 5' RACE reads through MiXCR, one entry per CDR3 protein. The sample has fewer than 800,000 distinct CDR3 sequences; 20% to 25% are singletons. The same data also contributed to another study, on T cells of mothers and their children.

Sequencing was carried out using blood. These receptors were taken from a boy between 10 and 17 years old in good health.

The chain uses TRBV12-3 or TRBV12-4 and TRBJ1-1, with D maybe TRBD1 (6 bases). Between the trimmed V and J ends, which lost 8 bases and 0 bases, there was a span of 10 bases. The CDR3 loop spans 13 amino acids. The CDR3 coding sequence is TGTGCCAGCGAGGACAGCATGAACACTGAAGCTTTCTTT. Translated, it gives CASEDSMNTEAFF.

The rearrangement links TRBV5-1 to TRBJ2-2, with unresolved D. The CDR3 has 16 amino acids. Germline CDR1 and CDR2: SGHRS and YFSETQ. With 4 bases removed from V and 2 bases from J, the gap between germline ends came to 15 bases. CDR3 in amino acids: CASSPVVATNTGELFF. CDR3 DNA: TGCGCCAGCAGCCCTGTTGTGGCGACTAACACCGGGGAGCTGTTTTTT.

This clonotype has more than one count but fewer than ten. J is TRBJ2-5 and V is TRBV20-1, with TRBD1 matching over 10 bases. The CDR3 totals 14 residues. The trim removed 2 bases at V and 3 bases at J, leaving 3 bases unmatched. CDR1 and CDR2 (germline): DFQATT, SNEGSKA (reference sequence). In DNA, the CDR3 is TGCAGTGCTAGACGAGGGACAGGGGAAGAGACCCAGTACTTC. It encodes CSARRGTGEETQYF.

The chain employs TRBV18 and TRBJ2-4; D ambiguous. The CDR3 loop spans 15 amino acids. Looked up from germline, CDR1 is KGHSH and CDR2 is LQKENI. Deletions cut 2 bases from V and 3 bases from J, with 11 bases between. As DNA, the CDR3 is TGTGCCAGCTCACCAGGGGTTGAGAGCAAAAACATTCAGTACTTC. This encodes CASSPGVESKNIQYF.

The chain couples TRBV7-9 to TRBJ2-5, with D possibly TRBD2 on 7 matching bases. The CDR3 consists of 15 residues. Germline loops: CDR1 SEHNR, CDR2 FQNEAQ (reference sequence). Trimming pared 8 bases from V and 4 bases from J, leaving 20 bases between. CDR3 bases: TGTGCCAGCTTCTCCGTCGGAGGGGGGGGAGAGACCCAGTACTTC. Protein product: CASFSVGGGGETQYF.

This clonotype has just a few counts. This chain uses TRBV10-3 with TRBJ2-1, with D perhaps assigned TRBD1 or TRBD2 (5 bases each). Looked up from germline, CDR1 is ENHRY and CDR2 is SYGVKD. Trimming stripped 3 bases from V and 0 bases from J, with 9 bases between. The CDR3 contains 15 residues. The CDR3 reads CAISETGPSYNEQFF. The CDR3 bases are TGTGCCATCAGTGAAACGGGACCCTCCTACAATGAGCAGTTCTTC.

The rearrangement links TRBV29-1 to TRBJ2-1; a weak D match, TRBD2 (6 bases). The CDR3 loop spans 10 amino acids. The V and J ends lost 6 bases and 12 bases respectively, with 12 bases between them. CDR1 is SQVTM, CDR2 ANQGSEA, per germline. The CDR3 DNA follows: TGCAGCGTCCTGGGAGGTTTGCAGTTCTTC. Translation: CSVLGGLQFF.

The chain joins TRBV5-1 to TRBJ2-7; tentative D call: TRBD1 (5 bases). The V and J ends lost 1 base and 7 bases respectively, with 12 bases between them. The CDR3 has 13 amino acids. Germline V gene sequence: CDR1 SGHRS, CDR2 YFSETQ. This CDR3 is CASSLKGFQEQYF. CDR3 nucleotides: TGCGCCAGCAGCTTGAAGGGGTTTCAAGAGCAGTACTTC.

This rearrangement joins TRBV11-2 to TRBJ1-4; 7 bases align to TRBD1. CDR3 length: 14 residues. Germline CDR1 and CDR2: SGHAT and FQNNGV. V was pared by 3 bases and J by 7 bases, with 5 bases of the junction left unmatched. The CDR3 sequence: CASSFGTVGEKLFF. CDR3 DNA sequence: TGTGCCAGCAGCTTCGGGACAGTGGGTGAAAAACTGTTTTTT.

This clonotype was seen more than once but under ten times. The chain employs TRBV15 and TRBJ2-5; D ambiguous. The last part of the DNA fits TRBJ2-7 better; the J call may be wrong. The CDR3 contains 14 residues. CDR1 is LNHNV and CDR2 is YYDKDF in the germline V gene (reference sequence). CDR3 nucleotide sequence: TGTGCCACCAGCAGAGATTTGAGCTCCTACGAGCAGTACTTC. This gives the protein CATSRDLSSYEQYF.

This clonotype was seen a few times. The genes are TRBV10-3 and TRBJ2-1, with 7 bases identical to TRBD2. J gave up 3 bases and V 8 bases, and 4 bases lay outside the gene matches. Germline CDR1 reads ENHRY; CDR2 reads SYGVKD. The CDR3 has 13 residues. CDR3 sequence reads: CAIASGHYNEQFF. In DNA, the CDR3 is TGTGCCATCGCTAGCGGTCACTACAATGAGCAGTTCTTC.

V gene TRBV2 combines with J gene TRBJ1-4, with D hard to call. V shed 5 bases and J shed 6 bases, with 13 bases lying between them. CDR1 is SNHLY, CDR2 FYNNEI, per germline. The CDR3 runs 14 residues. CDR3 nucleotide sequence: TGTGCCAGCAGTTACAGTCCGATGGATGAAAAACTGTTTTTT. This translates into CASSYSPMDEKLFF.

The chain combines TRBV5-1 with TRBJ1-1; D is undetermined. Germline values: CDR1 SGHRS, CDR2 YFSETQ. V lost 3 bases to trimming and J lost 0 bases, with 9 bases between them. The CDR3 spans 14 residues. The CDR3 here is CASSSWTLNTEAFF. CDR3 in DNA: TGCGCCAGCAGCTCCTGGACCTTGAACACTGAAGCTTTCTTT. Full variable domain (outside the CDR3, taken from reference TRBV5-1 and TRBJ1-1): KAGVTQTPRYLIKTRGQQVTLSCSPISGHRSVSWYQQTPGQGLQFLFEYFSETQRNKGNFPGRFSGRQFSNSRSEMNVSTLELGDSALYLCASSSWTLNTEAFFGQGTRLTVV.

The table lists this clonotype with a count of one. The chain couples TRBV12-3 or TRBV12-4 to TRBJ2-5, with a tentative D call TRBD2 (6 bases). The V end was cut by 5 bases, the J end by 3 bases, with 13 bases between. The length of the CDR3 is 14 residues. This CDR3 reads CASSPAGPKETQYF. Written as DNA, the CDR3 is TGTGCCAGCAGTCCCGCGGGGCCTAAAGAGACCCAGTACTTC.

The sample holds a few counts of this clonotype. V usage is TRBV20-1 and J usage is TRBJ2-4; 7 nucleotides agree with TRBD1. Germline V gene lookup returns CDR1 DFQATT and CDR2 SNEGSKA (reference sequence). V lost 3 bases and J lost 6; bases outside the gene matches: 11. This CDR3 is built from 15 residues. The CDR3 nucleotides read TGCAGTGCTAGGACCCGACAGGGATCGGCAAACATTCAGTACTTC. Protein product: CSARTRQGSANIQYF.

This clonotype has only a few counts. V usage is TRBV7-2 and J usage is TRBJ2-5; perhaps D is TRBD1 or TRBD2 (5 bases each). The J call could be wrong; TRBJ2-1 is a better fit for the DNA end. In germline, CDR1 is SGHTA, CDR2 FQGNSA. This CDR3 is built from 14 residues. The CDR3 coding sequence is TGTGCCAGCACCATGAGCGAAGGGGACGGGGAGCAGTTCTTC. Amino acids: CASTMSEGDGEQFF.

This clonotype was picked up a small number of times. The V call is TRBV6-1, the J call TRBJ1-1; 8 nucleotides match TRBD1. Germline V CDR1 and CDR2: MNHNS, SASEGT. J gave up 3 bases and V 8 bases, and 17 bases lay outside the gene matches. This CDR3 comprises 17 residues. The CDR3 loop is CASRRIVTGELYTEAFF. In DNA form, the CDR3 reads TGTGCCAGCCGCCGAATAGTGACAGGGGAGCTTTACACTGAAGCTTTCTTT.

This clonotype came up a few times. The V call is TRBV29-1, the J call TRBJ2-3, with D possibly TRBD2 on 5 matching bases. Germline V CDR1 and CDR2: SQVTM, ANQGSEA. This CDR3 region has 16 residues. The V end was cut by 6 bases, the J end by 1 base, with 20 bases between. The CDR3 loop reads CSVPPSERRRTDTQYF. CDR3 DNA sequence: TGCAGCGTCCCGCCCTCGGAGCGGAGGCGCACAGATACGCAGTATTTT.

The rearrangement uses TRBV9 and TRBJ2-7; D is uncertain. CDR3 length equals 12 residues. The germline V gene encodes CDR1 SGDLS and CDR2 YYNGEE. V gave up 1 base and J gave up 2 bases, with 4 bases separating them. CDR3 region: CASSVFTYEQYF. For the CDR3, the DNA is TGTGCCAGCAGCGTATTCACCTACGAGCAGTACTTC.

The chain carries TRBV29-1 and TRBJ2-3; D gene ambiguous. Germline loops: CDR1 SQVTM, CDR2 ANQGSEA. The CDR3 loop spans 13 amino acids. V was cut by 4 bases and J by 7 bases, with 15 bases left in between. The chain's CDR3 is CSVVAEPFHTQYF. The CDR3 DNA reads TGCAGCGTTGTGGCAGAGCCGTTCCATACGCAGTATTTT.

This chain joins TRBV20-1 and TRBJ2-7; 7 positions agree with TRBD2. Looked up from germline, CDR1 is DFQATT and CDR2 is SNEGSKA (reference sequence). CDR3 size: 13 residues. The junction had 9 bases not matched to a gene; V was cut back by 4 bases and J by 6 bases. CDR3 coding DNA: TGCAGTGCTAAGCCGGGACTAATCTCCGAGCAGTACTTC. Amino acid sequence: CSAKPGLISEQYF.

The V call is TRBV12-3 or TRBV12-4, the J call TRBJ1-1, with D tentatively TRBD1 (6 bases). V lost 2 bases and J lost 2, with 12 bases in between. The CDR3 is 15 amino acids. The CDR3: CASSLPTGSNTEAFF. The CDR3 DNA follows: TGTGCCAGCAGTTTACCAACAGGGTCTAACACTGAAGCTTTCTTT.

V and J are TRBV15 and TRBJ2-4, with D uncertain. The CDR3 has 14 residues. Trimming left V 3 bases short and J 8 bases short, with 14 bases between. Germline CDR1 reads LNHNV; CDR2 reads YYDKDF (reference sequence). The CDR3 region has the DNA TGTGCCACCAGCAGGGATAGGGTGAAGGACATTCAGTACTTC. Encoded protein: CATSRDRVKDIQYF.

To note about this clonotype: Its ends do not fully match the called genes, so a read error is possible. The rearrangement links TRBV20-1 to TRBJ2-3; 9 positions agree with TRBD2. This CDR3 contains 14 residues. In germline, CDR1 is DFQATT, CDR2 SNEGSKA (reference sequence). CDR3 in amino acids: CSARAGGTGDTQYF. CDR3 in DNA: TGCAGTGCGAGAGCGGGAGGTACGGGAGATACGCAGTATTTT.

This clonotype was detected only a few times. V gene TRBV28 combines with J gene TRBJ2-7, with a possible D match to TRBD2 (5 bases). CDR3 length equals 13 residues. V dropped 5 bases and J dropped 5 bases, with 13 bases sitting between them. Germline assignment: CDR1 MDHEN and CDR2 SYDVKM. The DNA for the CDR3 is TGTGCCAGCAGTGCCCCGGGGAAGCACGAGCAGTACTTC. Translating gives CASSAPGKHEQYF.

J is TRBJ2-5 and V is TRBV5-1, with TRBD1 identical over 7 bases. In germline, CDR1 is SGHRS, CDR2 YFSETQ. J gave up 4 bases and V 0 bases, and 6 bases lay outside the gene matches. The CDR3 is 15 amino acids. Here the CDR3 DNA reads TGCGCCAGCAGCTTGGAAGGGACAGAAATAGAGACCCAGTACTTC. Translation: CASSLEGTEIETQYF. Combining the CDR3 with reference TRBV5-1 and TRBJ2-5 gives the whole variable domain KAGVTQTPRYLIKTRGQQVTLSCSPISGHRSVSWYQQTPGQGLQFLFEYFSETQRNKGNFPGRFSGRQFSNSRSEMNVSTLELGDSALYLCASSLEGTEIETQYFGPGTRLLVL.

The chain couples TRBV27 to TRBJ2-5, with TRBD2 identical over 11 bases. The J call is doubtful: the DNA matches TRBJ2-7 better. From germline, CDR1 is MNHEY and CDR2 SMNVEV (reference sequence). The CDR3 length is 16 residues. The DNA of the CDR3 is TGTGCCAGCAGTTTCAGACTAGCGGGGAGCTCCTACGAGCAGTACTTC. Its protein product is CASSFRLAGSSYEQYF.